This TCR beta chain was obtained from a study of technical replicates of blood from a handful of donors. CDR1 is GTSNPN and CDR2 is SVGIG in the germline V gene (reference sequence). V was cut by 0 bases and J by 4 bases, with 9 bases left in between. The length of the CDR3 is 13 residues. The repertoire was sequenced with immunoSEQ multiplex PCR; TCRdb's copy has only in-frame clones and lacks some. The sample carries 65,000 to 95,000 clones, nearly 98% recorded once. Input material: T cells isolated from PBMCs. The chain joins TRBV30 to TRBJ1-1; possibly TRBD1 for D (6 bases). The TCR sequence derives from a human donor in good health. The DNA for the CDR3 is TGTGCCTGGAGTGTGAACAGGGCCACTGAAGCTTTCTTT. Translation gives CAWSVNRATEAFF.